Each of the 15 T cell receptor beta chains below was sequenced from the same sample in a study of blood T cell repertoires in COVID-19. TCRdb keeps only in-frame clones here, not all; method: immunoSEQ multiplex PCR. The sample shows 100,000 to 150,000 clones, about 92% of them seen only once. The sample taken for sequencing was peripheral blood. These receptors came from a man in his fifties or sixties with COVID-19, enrolled during active disease.

The chain combines TRBV20-1 with TRBJ2-1, with a possible D match to TRBD1 (5 bases). Trimming removed 3 bases at V and 2 bases at J, with 14 bases between. The CDR3 contains 15 residues. Germline V gene lookup returns CDR1 DFQATT and CDR2 SNEGSKA (reference sequence). The DNA for the CDR3 is TGCAGTGCTAGTGTCACTGGGGCCCCCTACAATGAGCAGTTCTTC. It yields the protein CSASVTGAPYNEQFF.

This rearrangement joins TRBV29-1 to TRBJ2-1, with D tentatively TRBD2 (6 bases). V lost 7 bases and J lost 7, with 14 bases in between. This CDR3 region has 12 residues. CDR1 and CDR2 (germline): SQVTM, ANQGSEA. CDR3 amino acids: CSGRGAGNEQFF. The CDR3 nucleotides are TGCAGCGGGAGAGGGGCGGGGAATGAGCAGTTCTTC.

About this clone itself: Other DNA sequences from this sample encode an identical CDR3 as well. The chain links TRBV19 to TRBJ1-1, with no clear D. V was shortened by 3 bases and J by 1 base, with 6 bases between the two germline ends. The CDR3 has 13 residues. In germline, CDR1 is LNHDA, CDR2 SQIVND (reference sequence). CDR3 sequence: CASSIGGNTEAFF. In DNA form, the CDR3 reads TGTGCCAGTAGTATCGGAGGGAACACTGAAGCTTTCTTT.

In DNA form, the CDR3 reads TGTGCCAGCAGTGGCCCCACAGGGGGCGAGCAGTACTTC. Protein: CASSGPTGGEQYF. V is TRBV28 and J is TRBJ2-7; TRBD1 aligns across 8 bases. This CDR3 contains 13 residues. J was trimmed by 6 bases and V by 5 bases; bases with no gene match: 6. CDR1 MDHEN and CDR2 SYDVKM come from the germline V gene.

The chain uses TRBV5-1 and TRBJ2-4, with 14 bases aligning to TRBD2. V dropped 3 bases and J dropped 9; count of bases not matched to a gene: 23. Per germline, CDR1 SGHRS and CDR2 YFSETQ. The CDR3 is 21 amino acids. The DNA for the CDR3 is TGCGCCAGCAGCTCCTACAGAGGGGGTTTTTCGACTAGCGGGAGGGCCGGCATTCAGTACTTC. Translated: CASSSYRGGFSTSGRAGIQYF.

The chain couples TRBV30 to TRBJ1-1, with 7 bases aligning to TRBD1. The germline CDR1 and CDR2 sequences are GTSNPN and SVGIG (reference sequence). V shed 1 base and J 4 bases; nucleotides not matched to a gene: 18. CDR3 size: 18 residues. CDR3 sequence reads: CAWSADTGDIRWTTEAFF. The CDR3 DNA reads as TGTGCCTGGAGTGCCGACACAGGGGACATTAGGTGGACCACTGAAGCTTTCTTT.

The chain couples TRBV4-2 to TRBJ1-3, with no clear D. This CDR3 is 16 amino acids long. V lost 6 bases, J lost 3 bases, and 18 bases lay in between. Germline lookup yields CDR1 LGHNA and CDR2 YNFKEQ. CDR3 sequence: CASRSQGPGGGNTIYF. CDR3 nucleotides: TGTGCCAGCAGAAGCCAAGGTCCAGGAGGTGGAAACACCATATATTTT.

The rearrangement uses TRBV4-1 and TRBJ1-1; the match to TRBD1 covers 10 bases. This CDR3 region has 15 residues. The germline V gene has CDR1 MGHRA and CDR2 YSYEKL. V shed 0 bases, J shed 5 bases, and the junction held 3 bases outside the gene matches. The CDR3 sequence is CASSQDGQGGTEAFF. In DNA form, the CDR3 reads TGCGCCAGCAGCCAAGATGGACAGGGGGGGACTGAAGCTTTCTTT.

V is TRBV5-1 and J is TRBJ1-2; weak D call: TRBD1 (6 bases). The V end lost 1 base, the J end lost 3 bases, and 13 bases lay between the germline ends. The CDR3 covers 15 residues. CDR1 and CDR2 from the germline V gene are SGHRS and YFSETQ. CDR3 nucleotide sequence: TGCGCCAGCAGCTTGACCGGACAGAGTCACTATGGCTACACCTTC. This translates into CASSLTGQSHYGYTF.

The CDR3 DNA reads as TGTGCCAGCAGCCTAGGGATCGGACAGGGGGCCAAAAACATTCAGTACTTC. Amino acid sequence: CASSLGIGQGAKNIQYF. The chain is built from TRBV28 and TRBJ2-4, with 9 positions matching TRBD1. The CDR3 length is 17 residues. Trimming at V came to 6 bases and at J to 1 base, leaving 10 bases not matched to a gene. CDR1 MDHEN and CDR2 SYDVKM come from the germline V gene.

This clone was recorded once. This chain joins TRBV27 and TRBJ2-1; D perhaps matches TRBD2 (7 bases). Between the trimmed V and J ends, which lost 5 bases and 7 bases, there was a span of 12 bases. CDR1 MNHEY and CDR2 SMNVEV come from the germline V gene (reference sequence). The CDR3 extends over 13 amino acids. This CDR3 reads CASSAGRGNEQFF. The CDR3 bases are TGTGCCAGCAGTGCAGGGAGGGGGAATGAGCAGTTCTTC.

The chain uses TRBV19 and TRBJ2-6; maybe TRBD1 (5 bases). The CDR3 has 15 residues. CDR1 is LNHDA and CDR2 is SQIVND in the germline V gene (reference sequence). V was pared by 5 bases and J by 0 bases, with 8 bases between. CDR3 bases: TGTGCCAGTAGTTCCAGGGACTCTGGGGCCAACGTCCTGACTTTC. It is translated as CASSSRDSGANVLTF.

The rearrangement joins TRBV15 to TRBJ1-1; no reliable D call. Germline assignment: CDR1 LNHNV and CDR2 YYDKDF (reference sequence). V gave up 9 bases and J gave up 0 bases, with 11 bases separating them. The CDR3 length is 13 residues. CDR3 DNA: TGTGCCACGGCCGGCGACATGAACACTGAAGCTTTCTTT. It yields the protein CATAGDMNTEAFF.

The CDR3 nucleotides read TGTGCCAGCAGTGACCCGGCGGCCCACTCCTACGAGCAGTACTTC. It translates to CASSDPAAHSYEQYF. The chain joins TRBV6-1 to TRBJ2-7; D unclear. Trimming took 3 bases from V and 0 from J, leaving 12 bases between them. The length of the CDR3 is 15 residues. Germline V gene lookup returns CDR1 MNHNS and CDR2 SASEGT.

V and J are TRBV27 and TRBJ2-7; 7 bases map to TRBD1. Germline trimming cut 6 bases from V and 5 bases from J; bases unmatched to any gene: 10. Germline CDR1 MNHEY, CDR2 SMNVEV (reference sequence). CDR3 length: 14 residues. CDR3 DNA: TGTGCCAGCAGCTTAGGGGGCAGGGGCCACGAGCAGTACTTC. It translates to CASSLGGRGHEQYF.